These T cell receptor beta chains were read from a single sample in a study of response to subunit inactivated influenza vaccine. Via MiXCR, TCRdb re-called the RT-PCR reads, giving one row per CDR3 protein. The top ten clones hold approximately 11% of a sample with about 620,000 distinct CDR3 sequences, 11% of them seen once. These data also featured in a second study, about T cells expressing NK-cell markers.

The sample consisted of PBMCs from blood, taken on the day of vaccination. The receptors come from a man in his forties or fifties who received an inactivated influenza vaccine. Each CDR3 is given with its conserved first and last residue. The order of the fields is V gene, clone size, D gene, J gene, CDR3 protein, CDR3 DNA. The D gene is left open where the match is weak. Only part of the rows carry a size: once, few, many, or a class if the clone is expanded.

>TRBV20-1|few|-|TRBJ2-5
CSARSGLNIKETQYF
TGCAGTGCTAGATCCGGACTGAATATTAAAGAGACCCAGTACTTC
>TRBV9|-|-|TRBJ2-7
CASSPSPGTFNEQYF
TGTGCCAGCAGCCCAAGTCCCGGGACATTCAACGAGCAGTACTTC
>TRBV6-5|many|-|TRBJ1-4
CASSYSTRSWGKLFF
TGTGCCAGCAGTTACAGTACACGGTCCTGGGGAAAACTGTTTTTT
>TRBV20-1|-|TRBD1|TRBJ2-6
CSARRDGTGDSGANVLTF
TGCAGTGCTAGAAGGGACGGGACAGGGGACTCTGGGGCCAACGTCCTGACTTTC
>TRBV27|-|TRBD2|TRBJ2-1
CASIRYAGGPPNEQFF
TGTGCCAGCATCCGTTACGCGGGAGGGCCCCCCAATGAGCAGTTCTTC
>TRBV18|-|-|TRBJ2-7
CASSPFIQGGSYEQYF
TGTGCCAGCTCACCATTCATCCAGGGGGGCTCCTACGAGCAGTACTTC
>TRBV29-1|many|TRBD2|TRBJ2-1
CSVEDPSGLAGNYYNEQFF
TGCAGCGTTGAAGATCCTTCCGGACTAGCGGGGAATTACTACAATGAGCAGTTCTTC
>TRBV7-2|few|TRBD1|TRBJ2-7
CASSQGQGIHEQYF
TGTGCCAGCAGCCAGGGACAGGGGATCCACGAGCAGTACTTC
>TRBV28|few|-|TRBJ1-2
CASREDGNYGYTF
TGTGCCAGCAGGGAAGACGGGAACTATGGCTACACCTTC
>TRBV10-2|many|-|TRBJ1-4
CASSEAGRGEKLFF
TGCGCCAGCAGTGAAGCAGGGAGGGGTGAAAAACTGTTTTTT
>TRBV30|-|-|TRBJ1-2
CAWSLGFYGYTF
TGTGCCTGGAGTCTAGGGTTCTATGGCTACACCTTC
>TRBV18|-|-|TRBJ2-5
CASSPTPDGTKETQYF
TGTGCCAGCTCACCGACTCCGGACGGAACTAAAGAGACCCAGTACTTC
>TRBV28|-|TRBD2|TRBJ2-7
CASRTPGGGYEQYF
TGTGCCAGCAGGACCCCGGGGGGGGGATACGAGCAGTACTTC
>TRBV12-3/TRBV12-4|few|-|TRBJ2-7
CASSRADRIYEQYF
TGTGCCAGCAGTCGCGCCGACAGGATCTACGAGCAGTACTTC
>TRBV4-3|-|TRBD1|TRBJ2-3
CASSPRDRANSADTQYF
TGCGCCAGCAGCCCGAGGGACAGGGCGAACAGCGCAGATACGCAGTATTTT
>TRBV2|few|-|TRBJ2-1
CASSALSVNYNEQFF
TGTGCCAGCAGTGCTCTCAGCGTAAACTACAATGAGCAGTTCTTC
>TRBV5-1|few|-|TRBJ1-1
CASSPSGGSTEAFF
TGCGCCAGCAGCCCCTCCGGGGGGAGCACTGAAGCTTTCTTT
>TRBV6-1|few|-|TRBJ1-1
CASTGDPPRTEAFF
TGTGCCAGCACCGGGGATCCCCCGAGGACTGAAGCTTTCTTT
>TRBV5-1|few|TRBD2|TRBJ2-1
CASSLASGRAGFFYEQFF
TGCGCCAGCAGCTTGGCTAGCGGGAGGGCCGGTTTTTTCTATGAGCAGTTCTTC
>TRBV12-3/TRBV12-4|-|TRBD2|TRBJ2-2
CASNPGGRGWTGELFF
TGTGCCAGCAACCCCGGAGGGAGGGGTTGGACCGGGGAGCTGTTTTTT
>TRBV5-1|many|-|TRBJ2-7
CASSSDYEQYF
TGTGCCAGCAGTTCGGACTACGAGCAGTACTTC
>TRBV2|few|TRBD2|TRBJ2-2
CASRRGGPNGELFF
TGTGCCAGCAGACGCGGGGGGCCGAACGGGGAGCTGTTTTTT
>TRBV29-1|few|TRBD1|TRBJ2-7
CSVEVRGSYEQYF
TGCAGCGTTGAAGTCAGGGGGTCGTACGAGCAGTACTTC
>TRBV7-9|-|TRBD2|TRBJ2-7
CASSFLTSDPYEQYF
TGTGCCAGCAGCTTCTTGACTAGCGACCCCTACGAGCAGTACTTC
>TRBV27|few|TRBD2|TRBJ2-1
CASSLSLLAGGYNEQFF
TGTGCCAGCAGTTTATCCCTCCTAGCGGGGGGGTACAATGAGCAGTTCTTC
>TRBV7-9|many|-|TRBJ2-1
CASSWKKSSPTYDEQFF
TGTGCCAGCAGCTGGAAGAAAAGCTCCCCCACATACGATGAGCAGTTCTTC
>TRBV12-3/TRBV12-4|many|-|TRBJ2-3
CASSLGGVTDTQYF
TGTGCCAGCAGCTTAGGAGGGGTCACAGATACGCAGTATTTT
>TRBV20-1|few|-|TRBJ2-5
CSARHTPETQYF
TGCAGTGCTAGACACACCCCAGAGACCCAGTACTTC
>TRBV9|-|TRBD2|TRBJ2-3
CASSVAGGRTDTQYF
TGTGCCAGCAGCGTAGCGGGGGGACGCACAGATACGCAGTATTTT
>TRBV5-1|-|TRBD1|TRBJ2-3
CASSPTGGLSADTQYF
TGCGCCAGCAGCCCCACAGGGGGTCTTTCCGCAGATACGCAGTATTTT
>TRBV7-9|few|-|TRBJ2-5
CASSLGGAVLETQYF
TGTGCCAGCAGCTTAGGAGGAGCAGTCCTAGAGACCCAGTACTTC
>TRBV20-1|few|-|TRBJ1-1
CSARRSNTEAFF
TGCAGTGCTAGGAGATCGAACACTGAAGCTTTCTTT
>TRBV9|-|-|TRBJ1-1
CASSVEGGWTEAFF
TGTGCCAGCAGCGTAGAGGGGGGGTGGACTGAAGCTTTCTTT
>TRBV7-2|-|-|TRBJ2-5
CASSLMRRGGETQYF
TGTGCCAGCAGCTTAATGAGGCGGGGTGGTGAGACCCAGTACTTC
>TRBV5-1|-|-|TRBJ1-2
CASSLMGNAGYTF
TGCGCCAGCAGCTTGATGGGAAATGCGGGCTACACCTTC
>TRBV3-1|few|-|TRBJ1-3
CASNAGNTIYF
TGTGCCAGCAATGCTGGAAACACCATATATTTT
>TRBV9|few|-|TRBJ1-1
CASSVQAGGMNTEAFF
TGTGCCAGCAGCGTACAGGCCGGTGGGATGAACACTGAAGCTTTCTTT
>TRBV11-2|-|TRBD2|TRBJ2-1
CASSLSGGAWDEQFF
TGTGCCAGCAGCTTGTCGGGGGGGGCTTGGGATGAGCAGTTCTTC
>TRBV12-3/TRBV12-4|-|-|TRBJ1-4
CASTGGPDEKLFF
TGTGCCAGCACCGGAGGGCCGGATGAAAAACTGTTTTTT
>TRBV5-1|many|-|TRBJ2-1
CASSLLAETYNEQFF
TGCGCCAGCAGCTTGTTAGCGGAGACGTACAATGAGCAGTTCTTC
>TRBV10-3|few|-|TRBJ1-6
CAISESGGANNSPLHF
TGTGCCATCAGTGAGTCTGGAGGGGCAAATAATTCACCCCTCCACTTT
>TRBV20-1|few|TRBD2|TRBJ2-7
CSGMSGRDEQYF
TGCAGTGGTATGAGCGGGAGAGACGAGCAGTACTTC
>TRBV6-1|few|-|TRBJ1-1
CASSEPGTNTEAFF
TGTGCCAGCAGTGAACCAGGAACGAACACTGAAGCTTTCTTT
>TRBV28|few|-|TRBJ1-5
CASSPAPGHSSSNQPQHF
TGTGCCAGCAGCCCTGCACCGGGACACTCCAGTAGCAATCAGCCCCAGCATTTT
>TRBV7-3|few|-|TRBJ2-1
CASSPGQGAQGLADEQFF
TGTGCCAGCAGCCCGGGACAGGGGGCGCAGGGACTAGCGGATGAGCAGTTCTTC
>TRBV12-3/TRBV12-4|many|TRBD2|TRBJ2-3
CASRGLAGQSTDTQYF
TGTGCCAGCAGGGGACTAGCGGGACAGAGCACAGATACGCAGTATTTT
>TRBV21-1|few|-|TRBJ2-1
CASSRATLGLGCCEQFF
TGTGCCAGCAGCAGGGCCACACTAGGGTTGGGATGCTGTGAGCAGTTCTTC
>TRBV28|few|-|TRBJ2-5
CASSFPGSETQYF
TGTGCCAGCAGTTTCCCGGGGAGTGAGACCCAGTACTTC
>TRBV10-3|few|TRBD2|TRBJ2-7
CAISSSGYEQYF
TGTGCCATCTCATCTAGCGGGTACGAGCAGTACTTC
>TRBV12-3/TRBV12-4|-|-|TRBJ1-2
CASSFGVGYGYTF
TGTGCCAGCAGTTTTGGGGTCGGCTATGGCTACACCTTC
>TRBV21-1|many|-|TRBJ2-1
CASSFPGGRSNEQFF
TGTGCCAGCAGCTTTCCGGGGGGGCGTTCTAATGAGCAGTTCTTC
>TRBV5-1|few|TRBD2|TRBJ2-1
CASSNRTSGGYEQFF
TGCGCCAGCAGCAATCGGACTAGCGGGGGCTATGAGCAGTTCTTC
>TRBV6-2/TRBV6-3|few|-|TRBJ1-6
CASRDRSPLHF
TGTGCCAGCAGGGACAGATCACCCCTCCACTTT
>TRBV12-3/TRBV12-4|-|-|TRBJ2-7
CASRTDLGQGYEQYF
TGTGCCAGCAGGACTGACCTCGGGCAGGGCTACGAGCAGTACTTC
>TRBV7-9|-|-|TRBJ2-3
CASKSPGLSTDTQYF
TGTGCCAGCAAGTCTCCGGGACTGAGCACAGATACGCAGTATTTT
>TRBV20-1|-|TRBD2|TRBJ2-5
CSALRLASPYQETQYF
TGCAGTGCTCTTAGACTAGCGAGCCCTTACCAAGAGACCCAGTACTTC